Following are 12 T cell receptor beta chains from one sample sequenced in a study of T cells in Graves' hyperthyroidism and ophthalmopathy (dated by TCRdb to about 2019). The library was built by means of multiplex PCR. TCRdb records Illumina HiSeq 2000 as the sequencer. Amplification of TCR beta CDR3 regions was carried out from RNA transcripts. The first round of RT-PCR for the TCR CDR3 was performed with the HTBI primer set and the Qiagen OneStep RT-PCR kit. TCRdb reran the public reads through fastp at Q25 and MiXCR, keeping productive beta chains. Each entry merges the rows of one CDR3 protein and shows their most common DNA and genes. For this sample the table gives about 480,000 distinct CDR3 sequences, of which roughly 14% were detected only once. Of the sample, over 15% is held by the ten largest clones. Sequenced input: blood. The receptors here all came from a woman between 18 and 29 years old with Graves' hyperthyroidism.

V is TRBV12-3 or TRBV12-4 and J is TRBJ2-1; TRBD2 agrees at 13 bases. The CDR3 is 17 residues long. V trimming: 4 bases; J trimming: 8 bases; junction bases outside the gene matches: 11. The CDR3 DNA reads TGTGCCAGCAGTTCCGGGACTAGCGGGACATCTGGGGATGAGCAGTTCTTC. Its protein product is CASSSGTSGTSGDEQFF.

This clonotype was observed a handful of times. This chain joins TRBV20-1 and TRBJ2-3, with TRBD2 as a possible D gene (6 bases). The CDR3 contains 14 residues. Germline V CDR1 and CDR2: DFQATT, SNEGSKA (reference sequence). V shed 1 base and J shed 8 bases, with 16 bases lying between them. CDR3 sequence: CSARGGSGVGTQYF. Written as DNA, the CDR3 is TGCAGTGCTAGAGGGGGGTCGGGGGTCGGTACGCAGTATTTT.

The chain is built from TRBV7-9 and TRBJ1-2; TRBD1 is a possible D gene (6 bases). Germline-derived CDR1 and CDR2 are SEHNR and FQNEAQ (reference sequence). Trimming shortened V by 3 bases and J by 7 bases, and 12 bases separated the two germline ends. The CDR3 contains 13 residues. CDR3 in amino acids: CASSLWQGSGYTF. In nucleotides, the CDR3 is TGTGCCAGCAGCTTGTGGCAGGGGAGTGGCTACACCTTC.

In its sample, this clonotype was seen many times. The chain uses TRBV24-1 and TRBJ2-5, with TRBD2 matching 8 bases. CDR3 length: 17 residues. The germline V gene has CDR1 KGHDR and CDR2 SFDVKD. The V segment lost 3 bases and the J segment 5 bases; nucleotides outside the gene matches: 13. The CDR3 is CATSDRSLSGRRETQYF. The CDR3 nucleotides read TGTGCCACCAGTGATCGCTCCCTCAGCGGGAGACGGGAGACCCAGTACTTC.

There are many counts of this clonotype. The chain has TRBV5-1 and TRBJ1-4, with 10 bases aligning to TRBD1. The CDR3 covers 14 residues. The V gene end was trimmed by 4 bases and the J gene end by 8 bases; junction bases not matched to a gene: 5. Looked up from germline, CDR1 is SGHRS and CDR2 is YFSETQ. DNA for the CDR3: TGCGCCAGCAGCGGCGGGACAGGGGACGAAAAACTGTTTTTT. Its protein product is CASSGGTGDEKLFF.

This clonotype was seen at least ten times. The rearrangement uses TRBV27 and TRBJ2-1, with D unresolved. The CDR3 consists of 22 residues. V was trimmed by 4 bases and J by 0 bases, leaving 31 bases between them. CDR1 is MNHEY, CDR2 SMNVEV, per germline (reference sequence). The CDR3 sequence is CASSSEPRTSGPIYSSYNEQFF. The DNA of the CDR3 is TGTGCCAGCAGTTCCGAGCCTCGTACATCGGGCCCTATTTATAGCTCCTACAATGAGCAGTTCTTC.

This sequence joins TRBV5-1 and TRBJ2-2, with 8 bases identical to TRBD2. Germline lookup yields CDR1 SGHRS and CDR2 YFSETQ. The V and J ends lost 6 bases and 5 bases, in that order; junction bases with no gene match: 9. This CDR3 comprises 15 residues. The CDR3 is CASMNSGIGTGELFF. DNA for the CDR3: TGCGCCAGCATGAATAGCGGGATAGGAACCGGGGAGCTGTTTTTT.

This clonotype was detected ten times or more. The chain employs TRBV13 and TRBJ2-3, with 13 bases fitting TRBD2. V lost 0 bases and J lost 3; bases outside the gene matches: 3. The CDR3 covers 17 residues. Germline values: CDR1 PRHDT, CDR2 FYEKMQ (reference sequence). The CDR3 sequence is CASSLGGTSGATDTQYF. The DNA for the CDR3 is TGTGCCAGCAGCTTAGGGGGGACTAGCGGGGCAACAGATACGCAGTATTTT.

Details on this clonotype: A much bigger clone sits one base away, suggesting this may be a read error. This sequence joins TRBV30 and TRBJ1-2, with D hard to call. The CDR3 totals 13 residues. V was shortened by 0 bases and J by 6 bases, with 11 bases between the two germline ends. Germline CDR1 reads GTSNPN; CDR2 reads SVGIG (reference sequence). CDR3 coding DNA: TGTGCCTGGAGTGTTCAGGAGTCTCATGGCTACACCTTC. Its protein is CAWSVQESHGYTF.

This clonotype has at least ten counts. This chain connects TRBV6-1 to TRBJ2-7; possible D gene TRBD1, 6 bases. The CDR3 covers 13 residues. V was trimmed by 5 bases and J by 2 bases, leaving 10 bases between them. CDR1 is MNHNS, CDR2 SASEGT, per germline. The CDR3 protein is CASSTRGAYEQYF. CDR3 sequence (DNA): TGTGCCAGCAGTACCAGGGGAGCCTACGAGCAGTACTTC.

This clonotype was counted many times. This sequence joins TRBV11-1 and TRBJ2-7; TRBD1 agrees at 7 bases. Losses at the gene ends were 7 bases for V and 0 bases for J; bases not matched to a gene: 3. This CDR3 has 13 amino acids. Germline V gene lookup returns CDR1 SGHAT and CDR2 FQDESV (reference sequence). CDR3 bases: TGTGCCAGCAAAGGGACAGTCTCCTACGAGCAGTACTTC. Translation: CASKGTVSYEQYF.

This rearrangement joins TRBV19 to TRBJ2-6, with 7 bases aligning to TRBD1. The CDR3 has 17 amino acids. Per germline, CDR1 LNHDA and CDR2 SQIVND (reference sequence). V shed 2 bases, J shed 1 base, and the junction held 5 bases outside the gene matches. The CDR3 is CASSIKTGPSGANVLTF. The DNA for the CDR3 is TGTGCCAGTAGTATAAAGACAGGGCCATCTGGGGCCAACGTCCTGACTTTC. The entire variable domain, with the rest obtained from reference TRBV19 and TRBJ2-6, is as follows: DGGITQSPKYLFRKEGQNVTLSCEQNLNHDAMYWYRQDPGQGLRLIYYSQIVNDFQKGDIAEGYSVSREKKESFPLTVTSAQKNPTAFYLCASSIKTGPSGANVLTFGAGSRLTVL.